The rows below give T cell receptor beta chains drawn from one sample of a study of T cells after yellow fever vaccination. TCRdb used MiXCR to reprocess the 5' RACE reads, holding one entry per CDR3 protein. This table has approximately 150,000 distinct CDR3 sequences, around 9.7% appearing once. The sequenced sample was CD8+ T cells sorted from PBMCs, obtained 45 days after the yellow fever booster vaccination. These receptors all stem from a man between 18 and 29 years old who received the YFV17D yellow fever vaccine. CDR3s include the opening cysteine and the closing phenylalanine or tryptophan. A D gene is named only where the DNA matches it firmly. Size is stated for part of the rows, as once, few or many counts, or as a class when the clone is expanded.

D: TRBD1
size: -
J: TRBJ2-7
V: TRBV6-4
DNA: TGTGCCAGCAGTGACCCACGCCGGTGGACAGGGGGTGTTTACGAGCAGTACTTC
CDR3: CASSDPRRWTGGVYEQYF

D: -
size: -
J: TRBJ2-3
V: TRBV6-2/TRBV6-3
DNA: TGTGCCAGCAGTTACTCGAAGGACCTTTCTAGCACAGATACGCAGTATTTT
CDR3: CASSYSKDLSSTDTQYF

D: -
size: few
J: TRBJ1-1
V: TRBV7-9
DNA: TGTGCCAGCAGCTTAGTTGTGCTAAACACTGAAGCTTTCTTT
CDR3: CASSLVVLNTEAFF

D: TRBD1
size: few
J: TRBJ1-2
V: TRBV19
DNA: TGTGCCAGTAGTGCGGCAGGGGGCCGGTATGGCTACACCTTC
CDR3: CASSAAGGRYGYTF

D: TRBD1
size: -
J: TRBJ1-1
V: TRBV7-9
DNA: TGTGCCAGCAGCTTAGTGCAGGGGGGGCGGACTGAAGCTTTCTTT
CDR3: CASSLVQGGRTEAFF

D: -
size: -
J: TRBJ1-2
V: TRBV6-6
DNA: TGTGCCAGCAGTCCCCCGGGACTGATGAACTATGGCTACACCTTC
CDR3: CASSPPGLMNYGYTF

D: -
size: few
J: TRBJ2-3
V: TRBV9
DNA: TGTGCCAGCAGCGTAGTCGGGGGGCTGACAGGCACAGATACGCAGTATTTT
CDR3: CASSVVGGLTGTDTQYF

D: -
size: many
J: TRBJ1-1
V: TRBV7-9
DNA: TGTGCCAGCAGCTTACCTGGGCTGGGCATGAACACTGAAGCTTTCTTT
CDR3: CASSLPGLGMNTEAFF

D: -
size: few
J: TRBJ2-1
V: TRBV29-1
DNA: TGCAGCGTTGAAACCCGGGGCGCGGGGAATGAGCAGTTCTTC
CDR3: CSVETRGAGNEQFF

D: -
size: -
J: TRBJ2-3
V: TRBV5-1
DNA: TGCGCCAGCAGCTCTGACAGCACAGATACGCAGTATTTT
CDR3: CASSSDSTDTQYF

D: -
size: -
J: TRBJ1-1
V: TRBV6-5
DNA: TGTGCCAGCAGTATCGGGACTGAGAACACTGAAGCTTTCTTT
CDR3: CASSIGTENTEAFF

D: -
size: few
J: TRBJ1-1
V: TRBV29-1
DNA: TGCAGCGTTGAAGATGTGGGTGGGAACACTGAAGCTTTCTTT
CDR3: CSVEDVGGNTEAFF

D: -
size: -
J: TRBJ1-5
V: TRBV6-6
DNA: TGTGCCAGCAGTTATCCTGGGGAGGGGGATCAGCCCCAGCATTTT
CDR3: CASSYPGEGDQPQHF

D: -
size: few
J: TRBJ2-2
V: TRBV2
DNA: TGTGCCAGCAGTGAAGAAGGGTCTTACGGGGAGCTGTTTTTT
CDR3: CASSEEGSYGELFF

D: -
size: -
J: TRBJ1-4
V: TRBV4-3
DNA: TGCGCCAGCAGCCCAGGCGGCCCCGCAACTAATGAAAAACTGTTTTTT
CDR3: CASSPGGPATNEKLFF

D: TRBD1
size: once
J: TRBJ1-5
V: TRBV12-3/TRBV12-4
DNA: TGTGCCAGCAGTTTGCACAGGGGAAATCAGCCCCAGCATTTT
CDR3: CASSLHRGNQPQHF

D: -
size: -
J: TRBJ2-3
V: TRBV27
DNA: TGTGCCAGCAGTTCCGGCCCGAGGGTCACAGATACGCAGTATTTT
CDR3: CASSSGPRVTDTQYF

D: TRBD2
size: many
J: TRBJ2-3
V: TRBV4-3
DNA: TGCGCCAGCAGCCAAGAGCGGGGGAGGGGCACAGATACGCAGTATTTT
CDR3: CASSQERGRGTDTQYF

D: -
size: -
J: TRBJ1-1
V: TRBV27
DNA: TGTGCCAGCAGTTTAAGCGGTGACACTGAAGCTTTCTTT
CDR3: CASSLSGDTEAFF